These 12 T cell receptor beta chains were sequenced from one sample in a study of regulatory T cells in long-lasting Graves disease. Indicated time point: persistent/refractory GD, antithyroid drugs over 5 years with positive TRAb. Isolated PBMC RNA provided the starting material for the TCR library. According to the study, TCR beta libraries were built with iRepertoire HTBI primers and CDR3-region Arm-PCR. TCRdb reprocessed the multiplex PCR reads via MiXCR and lists one record per CDR3 protein. Of 450,000 or so distinct CDR3 sequences listed, roughly 22% were seen once; the top ten hold around 13%. Sample: peripheral blood mononuclear cells (PBMCs), taken when the disease was refractory, from a patient treated with antithyroid drugs. Source of these receptors: a female donor with Graves disease.

J is TRBJ1-6 and V is TRBV3-1, with a weak D call TRBD1 (5 bases). The CDR3 is made up of 15 amino acids. Trimming cost V 8 bases and J 5 bases, with 16 bases left between them. CDR1 and CDR2 from the germline V gene are LGHDT and YNNKEL (reference sequence). CDR3 protein: CASGHDARDNSPLHF. In nucleotides, the CDR3 is TGTGCCAGCGGACACGACGCGAGGGATAATTCACCCCTCCACTTT.

This clonotype was counted many times. DNA for the CDR3: TGTGCCAGCAGCTTAACCTTGGATTGGACAGATCAAGCTTTCTTT. It yields the protein CASSLTLDWTDQAFF. The chain carries TRBV7-8 and TRBJ1-1; D is perhaps TRBD1 (6 bases). The length of the CDR3 is 15 residues. Deletions cut 2 bases from V and 9 bases from J, with 19 bases between. Germline-derived CDR1 and CDR2 are SGHVS and FQNEAQ.

This clonotype was seen a handful of times. The chain recombines TRBV12-3 or TRBV12-4 with TRBJ1-2, with D possibly matching TRBD1 (5 bases). The CDR3 consists of 15 residues. Trimming removed 2 bases from V and 4 bases from J, with 14 bases in between. The CDR3 loop reads CASSLRQPGGYGYTF. CDR3 bases: TGTGCCAGCAGTTTAAGACAGCCGGGAGGCTATGGCTACACCTTC.

The chain uses TRBV7-2 and TRBJ2-3; D not resolved. This CDR3 is 14 amino acids long. Germline V gene sequence: CDR1 SGHTA, CDR2 FQGNSA. V was cut by 1 base and J by 4 bases, with 9 bases left in between. The CDR3 protein is CASSLGSYADTQYF. The CDR3 DNA is TGTGCCAGCAGCTTAGGATCGTACGCAGATACGCAGTATTTT.

V and J are TRBV28 and TRBJ2-7; tentative D call: TRBD1 (6 bases). V shed 3 bases and J shed 5 bases, with 14 bases lying between them. Germline V CDR1 and CDR2: MDHEN, SYDVKM. This CDR3 has 14 amino acids. The CDR3 loop reads CASSFSRGLNEQYF. The CDR3 region has the DNA TGTGCCAGCAGTTTTTCCAGGGGCTTGAACGAGCAGTACTTC. The complete variable domain, with remaining parts taken from reference TRBV28 and TRBJ2-7, reads DVKVTQSSRYLVKRTGEKVFLECVQDMDHENMFWYRQDPGLGLRLIYFSYDVKMKEKGDIPEGYSVSREKKERFSLILESASTNQTSMYLCASSFSRGLNEQYFGPGTRLTVT.

The chain recombines TRBV30 with TRBJ1-1; D call uncertain. CDR1 and CDR2 (germline): GTSNPN, SVGIG (reference sequence). V was shortened by 3 bases and J by 1 base, with 15 bases between the two germline ends. This CDR3 is 15 amino acids long. The CDR3 DNA reads TGTGCCTGGAGGCAGACAACAGCGAAGAACACTGAAGCTTTCTTT. Amino acids: CAWRQTTAKNTEAFF.

V gene TRBV29-1 combines with J gene TRBJ2-3, with TRBD2 as a possible D gene (6 bases). V was trimmed by 7 bases and J by 5 bases, leaving 7 bases between them. There are 10 residues in the CDR3. Germline V CDR1 and CDR2: SQVTM, ANQGSEA. In DNA, the CDR3 is TGCAGCGGGGGGGAAGATACGCAGTATTTT. Protein product: CSGGEDTQYF.

The chain recombines TRBV30 with TRBJ2-2, with TRBD2 matching 8 bases. This CDR3 comprises 15 residues. Germline assignment: CDR1 GTSNPN and CDR2 SVGIG (reference sequence). Trimming cost V 5 bases and J 5 bases; bases outside gene matches: 10. The CDR3 DNA is TGTGCCTGGGTTAAGCGGGGGCGCGGGACCGGGGAGCTGTTTTTT. It specifies CAWVKRGRGTGELFF. The full variable domain, its missing parts supplied by reference TRBV30 and TRBJ2-2, is SQTIHQWPATLVQPVGSPLSLECTVEGTSNPNLYWYRQAAGRGLQLLFYSVGIGQISSEVPQNLSASRPQDRQFILSSKKLLLSDSGFYLCAWVKRGRGTGELFFGEGSRLTVL.

V gene TRBV20-1 combines with J gene TRBJ2-1, with 11 bases that match TRBD2. The V and J ends lost 1 base and 10 bases, in that order; junction bases with no gene match: 6. The germline CDR1 and CDR2 sequences are DFQATT and SNEGSKA (reference sequence). The CDR3 is 14 residues long. CDR3 amino acids: CSARVAGGPGEQFF. The CDR3 nucleotides read TGCAGTGCTAGAGTAGCGGGAGGGCCAGGGGAGCAGTTCTTC.

This clonotype was detected many times. The V gene is TRBV5-6, the J gene TRBJ1-4; 7 positions agree with TRBD1. V gave up 1 base and J gave up 6 bases; unmatched junction bases: 3. Germline loops: CDR1 SGHDT, CDR2 YYEEEE. CDR3 length: 14 amino acids. The DNA of the CDR3 is TGTGCCAGCAGCTTGACAGGGGAGGATGAAAAACTGTTTTTT. The encoded protein is CASSLTGEDEKLFF.

The rearrangement uses TRBV6-5 and TRBJ2-2, with D unresolved. Germline CDR1 reads MNHEY; CDR2 reads SVGAGI. Trimming removed 0 bases at V and 6 bases at J, with 5 bases between. The CDR3 is made up of 13 amino acids. The CDR3 DNA sequence: TGTGCCAGCAGTTACTCGTTTGCCGGGGAGCTGTTTTTT. This encodes CASSYSFAGELFF.

The chain is built from TRBV20-1 and TRBJ1-3; D perhaps matches TRBD1 (5 bases). The CDR3 loop spans 15 amino acids. The germline CDR1 and CDR2 sequences are DFQATT and SNEGSKA (reference sequence). The V end was cut by 6 bases, the J end by 4 bases, with 19 bases between. The CDR3 DNA is TGCAGTGCCGCACGACTGCCAGGGTCCGGAAACACCATATATTTT. It specifies CSAARLPGSGNTIYF.